This is a list of T cell receptor beta chains from one sample in a study of shared clonotypes between healthy human individuals. Libraries were prepared by immunoSEQ multiplex PCR; TCRdb keeps only in-frame clonotypes and omits some of them. The table records 2 million to 2.5 million clones, over 90% of them present only once. The sequenced sample consisted of naive CD4+ T cells from PBMCs. The receptor source for this set is a man between 18 and 35 years old in good health. Some clones in this sample may be carry-over from other donors' samples. CDR3s include the opening cysteine and the closing phenylalanine or tryptophan. The D gene is left open where the match is weak. Expanded clones are given a class, and other clones once, few, many or no size at all.

J gene: TRBJ1-3
V gene: TRBV30
clone size: -
D gene: -
CDR3 protein: CARGRGNTIYF
CDR3 DNA: TGTGCCCGGGGGCGGGGAAACACCATATATTTT

J gene: TRBJ2-3
V gene: TRBV14
clone size: -
D gene: TRBD1
CDR3 protein: CASSQDAYRDSSTDTQYF
CDR3 DNA: TGTGCCAGCAGCCAAGACGCTTACCGGGACAGCAGCACAGATACGCAGTATTTT

J gene: TRBJ2-7
V gene: TRBV27
clone size: -
D gene: TRBD1
CDR3 protein: CASSFRDRVDEQYF
CDR3 DNA: TGTGCCAGCAGTTTCCGGGACAGGGTGGACGAGCAGTACTTC

J gene: TRBJ2-7
V gene: TRBV2
clone size: -
D gene: -
CDR3 protein: CASIRGASSHEQYF
CDR3 DNA: TGTGCCAGCATCCGGGGAGCAAGTTCCCACGAGCAGTACTTC

J gene: TRBJ2-3
V gene: TRBV7-9
clone size: -
D gene: -
CDR3 protein: CASSTGIVGGSTDTQYF
CDR3 DNA: TGTGCCAGCAGCACAGGGATCGTCGGGGGTTCTACAGATACGCAGTATTTT

J gene: TRBJ2-1
V gene: TRBV11-2
clone size: few
D gene: -
CDR3 protein: CASSLALYNEQFF
CDR3 DNA: TGTGCCAGCAGCTTAGCACTTTACAATGAGCAGTTCTTC

J gene: TRBJ2-3
V gene: TRBV5-1
clone size: few
D gene: TRBD2
CDR3 protein: CASSSGLVTDTQYF
CDR3 DNA: TGCGCCAGCAGCTCGGGACTAGTCACAGATACGCAGTATTTT

J gene: TRBJ1-2
V gene: TRBV5-4
clone size: -
D gene: -
CDR3 protein: CASSLDRVPYGYTF
CDR3 DNA: TGTGCCAGCAGCTTGGACAGGGTACCCTATGGCTACACCTTC

J gene: TRBJ1-3
V gene: TRBV28
clone size: -
D gene: TRBD1
CDR3 protein: CASRSRDRLNTIYF
CDR3 DNA: TGTGCCAGCAGGTCCCGGGACAGGCTAAACACCATATATTTT

J gene: TRBJ2-5
V gene: TRBV2
clone size: -
D gene: TRBD2
CDR3 protein: CATEREAKTQYF
CDR3 DNA: TGTGCCACCGAGCGGGAGGCGAAGACCCAGTACTTC

J gene: TRBJ2-7
V gene: TRBV2
clone size: once
D gene: TRBD1
CDR3 protein: CASREFGRTGGREQYF
CDR3 DNA: TGTGCCAGCAGGGAGTTCGGCAGGACAGGGGGACGCGAGCAGTACTTC

J gene: TRBJ1-2
V gene: TRBV30
clone size: -
D gene: -
CDR3 protein: CAWRPSRDGYTF
CDR3 DNA: TGTGCCTGGAGACCTTCAAGGGATGGCTACACCTTC

J gene: TRBJ2-1
V gene: TRBV6-5
clone size: -
D gene: TRBD2
CDR3 protein: CASSYSVAGGNEQFF
CDR3 DNA: TGTGCCAGCAGTTACTCGGTAGCGGGAGGCAATGAGCAGTTCTTC

J gene: TRBJ2-5
V gene: TRBV10-3
clone size: -
D gene: -
CDR3 protein: CAISGPLETQYF
CDR3 DNA: TGTGCCATCTCGGGACCACTAGAGACCCAGTACTTC

J gene: TRBJ1-2
V gene: TRBV29-1
clone size: -
D gene: -
CDR3 protein: CSVSENYGYTF
CDR3 DNA: TGCAGCGTTTCTGAGAACTATGGCTACACCTTC

J gene: TRBJ2-3
V gene: TRBV11-2
clone size: -
D gene: -
CDR3 protein: CASSLDRDTQYF
CDR3 DNA: TGTGCCAGCAGCTTAGATCGCGATACGCAGTATTTT

J gene: TRBJ1-6
V gene: TRBV7-8
clone size: -
D gene: -
CDR3 protein: CASSLASDNSPLHF
CDR3 DNA: TGTGCCAGCAGCTTAGCCAGTGATAATTCACCCCTCCACTTT

J gene: TRBJ2-5
V gene: TRBV30
clone size: once
D gene: -
CDR3 protein: CAWSGALQETQYF
CDR3 DNA: TGTGCCTGGAGTGGTGCGTTACAAGAGACCCAGTACTTC

J gene: TRBJ2-7
V gene: TRBV28
clone size: -
D gene: -
CDR3 protein: CASSRQIPPYEQYF
CDR3 DNA: TGTGCCAGCAGCCGCCAGATCCCTCCCTACGAGCAGTACTTC

J gene: TRBJ1-2
V gene: TRBV27
clone size: -
D gene: -
CDR3 protein: CASSFLDQDGYTF
CDR3 DNA: TGTGCCAGCAGTTTCCTGGACCAGGATGGCTACACCTTC

J gene: TRBJ2-7
V gene: TRBV28
clone size: -
D gene: TRBD2
CDR3 protein: CASRGTSGSIYEQYF
CDR3 DNA: TGTGCCAGCAGAGGAACTAGCGGGAGTATCTACGAGCAGTACTTC

J gene: TRBJ2-7
V gene: TRBV28
clone size: once
D gene: TRBD2
CDR3 protein: CASSELGTSGRFEQYF
CDR3 DNA: TGTGCCAGCAGCGAGCTAGGGACTAGCGGGAGGTTCGAGCAGTACTTC

J gene: TRBJ2-1
V gene: TRBV6-5
clone size: -
D gene: TRBD1
CDR3 protein: CASSTGDLGKFF
CDR3 DNA: TGTGCCAGCAGTACAGGGGACCTTGGGAAGTTCTTC

J gene: TRBJ2-1
V gene: TRBV7-2
clone size: -
D gene: -
CDR3 protein: CASSLTSGSNYNEQFF
CDR3 DNA: TGTGCCAGCAGCTTGACATCCGGGAGTAACTACAATGAGCAGTTCTTC

J gene: TRBJ1-1
V gene: TRBV29-1
clone size: -
D gene: -
CDR3 protein: CSVEWVGRNTEAFF
CDR3 DNA: TGCAGCGTTGAATGGGTAGGGAGAAACACTGAAGCTTTCTTT

J gene: TRBJ1-5
V gene: TRBV28
clone size: -
D gene: TRBD1
CDR3 protein: CASSLLTGSNQPQHF
CDR3 DNA: TGTGCCAGCAGTTTACTGACAGGGAGCAATCAGCCCCAGCATTTT

J gene: TRBJ2-3
V gene: TRBV28
clone size: -
D gene: -
CDR3 protein: CASSPRGLSRDTQYF
CDR3 DNA: TGTGCCAGCAGTCCCCGGGGATTATCTAGGGATACGCAGTATTTT

J gene: TRBJ2-1
V gene: TRBV7-2
clone size: -
D gene: -
CDR3 protein: CASSSMGAEQFF
CDR3 DNA: TGTGCCAGCAGCTCAATGGGGGCTGAGCAGTTCTTC

J gene: TRBJ1-4
V gene: TRBV10-3
clone size: -
D gene: -
CDR3 protein: CAISEAGFEKLFF
CDR3 DNA: TGTGCCATCAGTGAGGCGGGGTTCGAAAAACTGTTTTTT

J gene: TRBJ2-1
V gene: TRBV5-1
clone size: -
D gene: -
CDR3 protein: CASSFGETYNEQFF
CDR3 DNA: TGCGCCAGCAGCTTTGGGGAGACCTACAATGAGCAGTTCTTC

J gene: TRBJ1-1
V gene: TRBV28
clone size: -
D gene: TRBD1
CDR3 protein: CASSSPGGAPGGDTEAFF
CDR3 DNA: TGTGCCAGCAGTTCCCCAGGGGGCGCCCCCGGGGGGGACACTGAAGCTTTCTTT

J gene: TRBJ2-6
V gene: TRBV7-3
clone size: -
D gene: TRBD2
CDR3 protein: CASSQTSGSLTGANVLTF
CDR3 DNA: TGTGCCAGCAGCCAGACTAGCGGGAGTCTAACTGGGGCCAACGTCCTGACTTTC

J gene: TRBJ2-7
V gene: TRBV11-3
clone size: -
D gene: -
CDR3 protein: CASSAGPLPYYEQYF
CDR3 DNA: TGTGCCAGCAGCGCGGGCCCTCTCCCTTACTACGAGCAGTACTTC

J gene: TRBJ2-5
V gene: TRBV28
clone size: -
D gene: -
CDR3 protein: CASTYRAETQYF
CDR3 DNA: TGTGCCAGCACCTACAGGGCAGAGACCCAGTACTTC

J gene: TRBJ2-3
V gene: TRBV7-3
clone size: -
D gene: -
CDR3 protein: CASSLGLIDTQYF
CDR3 DNA: TGTGCCAGCAGCCTAGGACTGATAGATACGCAGTATTTT

J gene: TRBJ2-1
V gene: TRBV27
clone size: -
D gene: -
CDR3 protein: CASSLSQGFSPNEQFF
CDR3 DNA: TGTGCCAGCAGTTTATCGCAGGGTTTTAGCCCGAATGAGCAGTTCTTC

J gene: TRBJ2-5
V gene: TRBV7-3
clone size: -
D gene: -
CDR3 protein: CASSPRVRETQYF
CDR3 DNA: TGTGCCAGCAGCCCACGCGTCCGAGAGACCCAGTACTTC

J gene: TRBJ1-4
V gene: TRBV7-9
clone size: once
D gene: -
CDR3 protein: CASSLLGGNEKLFF
CDR3 DNA: TGTGCCAGCAGCTTACTCGGGGGTAATGAAAAACTGTTTTTT

J gene: TRBJ1-5
V gene: TRBV5-1
clone size: -
D gene: -
CDR3 protein: CASSLGDLNQPQHF
CDR3 DNA: TGCGCCAGCAGCTTGGGGGACCTAAATCAGCCCCAGCATTTT

J gene: TRBJ1-5
V gene: TRBV10-2
clone size: once
D gene: TRBD1
CDR3 protein: CASRDRVNQPQHF
CDR3 DNA: TGCGCCAGCAGGGACAGGGTTAATCAGCCCCAGCATTTT

J gene: TRBJ1-3
V gene: TRBV2
clone size: -
D gene: -
CDR3 protein: CASGGSGNTIYF
CDR3 DNA: TGTGCCAGCGGGGGATCTGGAAACACCATATATTTT

J gene: TRBJ2-1
V gene: TRBV4-3
clone size: -
D gene: -
CDR3 protein: CASSPLGEYNEQFF
CDR3 DNA: TGCGCCAGCAGTCCCCTAGGGGAGTACAATGAGCAGTTCTTC

J gene: TRBJ2-7
V gene: TRBV28
clone size: -
D gene: -
CDR3 protein: CASTPRDLSSYEQYF
CDR3 DNA: TGTGCCAGCACCCCGAGGGACCTCAGCTCCTACGAGCAGTACTTC

J gene: TRBJ1-5
V gene: TRBV7-2
clone size: -
D gene: -
CDR3 protein: CASSYGTWSNQPQHF
CDR3 DNA: TGTGCCAGCAGCTATGGGACGTGGAGCAATCAGCCCCAGCATTTT

J gene: TRBJ2-7
V gene: TRBV10-3
clone size: -
D gene: TRBD2
CDR3 protein: CAIRPGTSGSYEQYF
CDR3 DNA: TGTGCCATCCGGCCCGGGACTAGCGGCTCCTACGAGCAGTACTTC

J gene: TRBJ1-5
V gene: TRBV4-1
clone size: -
D gene: TRBD1
CDR3 protein: CASSQDTRQGGDQPQHF
CDR3 DNA: TGCGCCAGCAGCCAAGATACCCGACAGGGCGGGGATCAGCCCCAGCATTTT

J gene: TRBJ2-5
V gene: TRBV5-1
clone size: -
D gene: -
CDR3 protein: CASRKDVGGEETQYF
CDR3 DNA: TGCGCCAGCCGAAAGGACGTGGGGGGAGAAGAGACCCAGTACTTC

J gene: TRBJ1-2
V gene: TRBV5-6
clone size: -
D gene: -
CDR3 protein: CASRSLPGRSYGYTF
CDR3 DNA: TGTGCCAGCAGATCCCTTCCGGGACGGAGCTATGGCTACACCTTC

J gene: TRBJ2-4
V gene: TRBV15
clone size: once
D gene: -
CDR3 protein: CATSRDFKNIQYF
CDR3 DNA: TGTGCCACCAGCAGAGATTTTAAAAACATTCAGTACTTC